This TCR beta chain stems from a study of T cells expressing NK-cell markers. General observations from the study: Dominant NKG2C+ clonotypes in five to seven donors made up about 1.0-7.0% of CD8+ T cells.

Concerning this clonotype itself: What it recognizes is unknown.

TCRdb reprocessed the 5' RACE reads, with one entry per CDR3 protein and no DNA. Its table records fewer than 200,000 distinct CDR3 sequences. CDR1 and CDR2 (germline): MNHEY, SMNVEV (reference sequence). CDR3 length equals 13 residues. The chain links TRBV27 to TRBJ1-6. This TCR was sampled from a woman aged 18 to 75 in good health. The sample was blood T cells: a sorted CD56 or NKG2C T cell subset, CD4+ or CD8+ T cells, or bulk PBMC T cells (not recorded which). Here the CDR3 reads CASSLSSAPPLHF.